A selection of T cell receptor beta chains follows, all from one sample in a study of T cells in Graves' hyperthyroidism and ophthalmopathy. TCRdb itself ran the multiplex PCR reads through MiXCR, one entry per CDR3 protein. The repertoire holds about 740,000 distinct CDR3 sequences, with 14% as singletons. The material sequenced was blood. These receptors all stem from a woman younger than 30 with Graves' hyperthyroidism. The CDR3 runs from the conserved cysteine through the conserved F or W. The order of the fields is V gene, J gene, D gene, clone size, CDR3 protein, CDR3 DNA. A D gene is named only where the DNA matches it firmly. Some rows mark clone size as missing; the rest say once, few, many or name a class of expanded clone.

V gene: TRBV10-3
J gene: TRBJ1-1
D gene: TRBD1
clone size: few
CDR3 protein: CAISDPKGQLTEAFF
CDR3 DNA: TGTGCCATCAGTGACCCGAAGGGACAGTTAACTGAAGCTTTCTTT

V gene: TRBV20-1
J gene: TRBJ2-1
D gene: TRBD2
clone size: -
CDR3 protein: CSASPLAVSYNEQFF
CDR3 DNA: TGCAGTGCTAGCCCACTAGCGGTTTCCTACAATGAGCAGTTCTTC

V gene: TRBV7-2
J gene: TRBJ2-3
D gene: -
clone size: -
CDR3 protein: CASSLAGTRGTDTQYF
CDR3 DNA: TGTGCCAGCAGCTTAGCCGGGACCCGGGGAACAGATACGCAGTATTTT

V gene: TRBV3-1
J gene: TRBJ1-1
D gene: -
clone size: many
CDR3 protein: CASSRYQGNTEAFF
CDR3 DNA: TGTGCCAGCAGCCGCTATCAGGGGAACACTGAAGCTTTCTTT

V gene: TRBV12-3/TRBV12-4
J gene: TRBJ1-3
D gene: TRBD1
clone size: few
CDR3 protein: CASSFRGQASTIYF
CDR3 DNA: TGTGCCAGCAGTTTTAGGGGACAGGCCTCCACCATATATTTT

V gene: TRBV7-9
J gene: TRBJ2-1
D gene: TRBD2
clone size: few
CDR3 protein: CASSLAGAGVSYNEQFF
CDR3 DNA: TGTGCCAGCAGCTTAGCCGGTGCGGGGGTCTCCTACAATGAGCAGTTCTTC

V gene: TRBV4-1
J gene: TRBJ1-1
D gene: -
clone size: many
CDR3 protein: CASSQGINRLNTEAFF
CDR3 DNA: TGCGCCAGCAGCCAAGGGATAAACCGACTGAACACTGAAGCTTTCTTT

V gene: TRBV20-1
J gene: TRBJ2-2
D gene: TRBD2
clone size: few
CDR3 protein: CSAFRQPGGGELFF
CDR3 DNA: TGCAGTGCCTTCCGACAGCCGGGGGGCGGGGAGCTGTTTTTT

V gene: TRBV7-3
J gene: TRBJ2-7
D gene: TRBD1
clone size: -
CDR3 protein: CASSPTGGKVDEQYF
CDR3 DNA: TGTGCCAGCAGCCCGACAGGGGGCAAGGTAGACGAGCAGTACTTC

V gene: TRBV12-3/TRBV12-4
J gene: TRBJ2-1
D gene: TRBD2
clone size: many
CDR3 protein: CASSFAAGGSGWNEQFF
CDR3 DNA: TGTGCCAGCAGTTTCGCGGCGGGAGGTTCGGGTTGGAATGAGCAGTTCTTC

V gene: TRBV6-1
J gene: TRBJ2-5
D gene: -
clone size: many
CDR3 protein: CASTSGPPSQTQYF
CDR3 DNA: TGTGCCAGCACCTCCGGACCCCCGTCGCAGACCCAGTACTTC

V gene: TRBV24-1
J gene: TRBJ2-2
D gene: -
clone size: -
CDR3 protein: CATSPRSKNTGELFF
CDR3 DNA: TGTGCCACCAGTCCGAGATCTAAAAACACCGGGGAGCTGTTTTTT

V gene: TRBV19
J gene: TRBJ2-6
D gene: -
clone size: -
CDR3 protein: CASSKDISGANVLTF
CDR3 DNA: TGTGCCAGTAGTAAGGACATCTCTGGGGCCAACGTCCTGACTTTC

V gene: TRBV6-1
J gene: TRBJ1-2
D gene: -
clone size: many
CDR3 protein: CASRESGNYGYTF
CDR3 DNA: TGTGCCAGCAGAGAAAGCGGTAACTATGGCTACACCTTC

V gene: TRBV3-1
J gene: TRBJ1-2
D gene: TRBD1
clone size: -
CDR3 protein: CASSRSDRENYGYTF
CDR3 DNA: TGTGCCAGCAGCCGCTCCGACAGGGAGAACTATGGCTACACCTTC

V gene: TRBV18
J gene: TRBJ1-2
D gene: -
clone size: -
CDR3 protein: CASSPVSSVVYGYTF
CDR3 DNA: TGTGCCAGCTCACCAGTGTCATCTGTAGTCTATGGCTACACCTTC